This TCR beta chain was profiled in a study of T cell clusters in autoimmune cytopenias. TRB was amplified from roughly 270 ng of peripheral blood genomic DNA per sample. TRB rearrangements were amplified by touch-down multiplex PCR with mixed TRB-A/B primers. Reanalyzing the multiplex PCR reads, TCRdb keeps one entry per CDR3 protein, without DNA. The sample data list about 6,600 distinct CDR3 sequences. This CDR3 comprises 15 residues. The germline V gene has CDR1 LGHNA and CDR2 YNFKEQ. The TCR sequence derives from a human donor with an autoimmune cytopenia or autoimmune hepatitis (not recorded which). The sample taken for sequencing was peripheral blood. This rearrangement joins TRBV4-2 to TRBJ2-3; the D gene TCRdb calls, TRBD1, cannot be checked with no DNA. The CDR3 sequence: CASSQELGARDTQYF.